This section outlines one T cell receptor beta chain sequence together with its context. Its antigen is undetermined. The entry originates in a study of vaccination and CD4 T cells after COVID-19. Across the whole study: Six men and four women formed the convalescents, two being Hispanic. The post-COVID sampling time was a median about 98 days after diagnosis, ranging from 35 to 161. Whole-study results and caveats: For convalescent patients, a median about 86% of reactive clones surfaced exclusively after vaccination.

Specified treatment: roughly 11-day PBMC culture with coronavirus spike peptide pools or control peptides (ViraFEST assay). Wells that each held 1.5 million to 2 million PBMCs were cultured with around 9.7 IU/ml IL-2 and 7.5 to 10 ug/ml peptide pools. Germline CDR1 DFQATT, CDR2 SNEGSKA (reference sequence). Trimming left V 5 bases short and J 1 base short, with 5 bases between. The CDR3 is made up of 11 amino acids. The Oncomine TCR Beta short-read assay sequenced DNA from cultured CD4+ T cells. TCRdb re-derived calls from the PCR reads in MiXCR, one entry per CDR3 protein. In the table there are 13,000 or so distinct CDR3 sequences, roughly a quarter of which are singletons.

The receptor was derived from a human donor who received a COVID-19 vaccine. The sequencing here drew on CD4+ T cells from blood, cultured in vitro, taken before SARS-CoV-2 vaccination. This rearrangement joins TRBV20-1 to TRBJ2-5; D gene ambiguous. CDR3 region: CSAQFQETQYF. In DNA form, the CDR3 reads TGCAGTGCTCAATTCCAAGAGACCCAGTACTTC.